This paragraph reports one T cell receptor beta chain. The data originate from a study of blood T cell repertoires in COVID-19. Assay: immunoSEQ multiplex PCR; the TCRdb copy retains only in-frame clones and omits some. Among 200,000 to 250,000 clones listed, roughly 85% were seen once. Trimming at V came to 10 bases and at J to 2 bases, leaving 9 bases not matched to a gene. The CDR3 sequence is 15 residues long. Germline V CDR1 and CDR2: MNHEY, SMNVEV (reference sequence). The sample taken for sequencing was peripheral blood. This chain connects TRBV27 to TRBJ2-7; 12 nucleotides align to TRBD2. The clonotype was recovered from a middle-aged man who had recovered from COVID-19. CDR3 nucleotides: TGTGCCACCTCCCGGACTAGCGGGATCCCCTACGAGCAGTACTTC. Translated: CATSRTSGIPYEQYF.